The following is a T cell receptor (beta chain) sequence with its context. The CDR3 sequence is 16 residues long. Germline CDR1 reads MDHEN; CDR2 reads SYDVKM. V was trimmed by 6 bases and J by 3 bases, leaving 20 bases between them. The data originate from a study of identifying expanded T cells in peripheral blood. Assay used: immunoSEQ multiplex PCR; TCRdb lists only in-frame clones, some missing. The sample contains more than 75,000 clones, 88% of which appear only once. The chain couples TRBV28 to TRBJ1-1; a possible D gene is TRBD1 (6 bases). The sequence was collected from a person between 18 and 69 years old in good health. Specimen: blood. In DNA form, the CDR3 reads TGTGCCAGCAGGCCCCCTTACGGGACACAAGACACTGAAGCTTTCTTT. Its translation is CASRPPYGTQDTEAFF.